This T cell receptor (beta chain) derives from a study of early T cells in non-severe SARS-CoV-2 infection (dated by TCRdb to 2020 to 2022). Study-level background: TCR sequencing used bulk RNA from unsorted whole blood, so alpha and beta chains could not be paired.

Preparation of the library involved 5' RACE. These reads were obtained on a NextSeq 500. Unique molecular identifiers were attached to individual cDNA molecules in the TCR library protocol so that sequencing error and PCR bias could be corrected. TCR alpha and beta chains were both sequenced, and the abundances of alpha and beta sequences in each sample were closely correlated with each other. On the study's bioinformatics: Decombinator V4 was used to annotate TCR sequences for V gene, J gene and CDR3. TCRs were defined as expanded if a significant change between any two time points was detected under a Poisson model with p below 0.0001. TCR abundances were normalised to the total number of TCRs sequenced in each sample and reported as counts per million. MAIT TCRs were defined by TRAV1-2 paired with TRAJ12, TRAJ20 or TRAJ33, and iNKT TCRs by TRAV10 paired with TRAJ18. VDJdb, accessed 1 November 2021, was searched for CMV, EBV and SARS-CoV-2 annotated TCRs, excluding TCRs annotated for multiple antigens. TCRdb handled the public reads itself, with Q25 trimming in fastp and clone calling in MiXCR, and kept productive beta chains. CDR3 protein duplicates are merged, each entry listing the most common genes and DNA. The V and J calls reflect TCRdb's pipeline rather than the authors' work. The sample table contains more than 50,000 distinct CDR3 sequences; only one count was recorded for 10% to 15% of them. The ten most abundant clones make up approximately 2.5% of the sample.

V loses 1 base at its end and J loses 4 bases; junction bases beyond the gene matches: 8. CDR1 and CDR2 are read off the germline V gene as SGHTA and FQGNSA. The CDR3 holds 16 amino acids from the cysteine to the phenylalanine. Only the CDR3 DNA stays, 48 bases, in frame from base 1. Set within a cohort of healthcare workers in London, UK, this nested case-control study involved weekly PCR testing of nasopharyngeal swabs along with blood sampling. Between 23 and 31 March 2020, the week of the UK lockdown, healthcare workers were enrolled and then followed up weekly for as long as 16 weeks. This clonotype was detected only a few times. The antigen it binds to is not known. Within one base of it there is no much larger clone, and no base qualities were kept. The paper as a whole reports these results and caveats: VDJdb matching was skewed toward anti-spike CD8 responses, so virus-specific expansions were likely underestimated and private and CD4 specificities were missed.

The sample consisted of whole blood, taken at baseline. This chain is built from TRBV7-2 and TRBJ1-1; 8 central nucleotides agree with TRBD1. This TCR came from an adult who was a healthcare worker with PCR-confirmed SARS-CoV-2 infection or an uninfected control (not recorded which). The CDR3 loop reads CASSLGYRGRLTEAFF. In nucleotides, the sequence is TGTGCCAGCAGCTTAGGTTACAGGGGGAGGCTCACTGAAGCTTTCTTT. Beyond the CDR3, the reference TRBV7-2 and TRBJ1-1 genes provide the residues; the full variable domain reads: GAGVSQSPSNKVTEKGKDVELRCDPISGHTALYWYRQSLGQGLEFLIYFQGNSAPDKSGLPSDRFSAERTGGSVSTLTIQRTQQEDSAVYLCASSLGYRGRLTEAFFGQGTRLTVV.